Sequencing of this T cell receptor (beta chain) was carried out in a study of T cells in Graves' hyperthyroidism and ophthalmopathy. TCR beta CDR3 regions were amplified from RNA transcripts. First-round RT-PCR targeting the TCR CDR3 was performed with the HTBI primer set. One entry per CDR3 protein results from TCRdb running MiXCR on the multiplex PCR reads. The top ten clones hold under 65% of a sample with about 210,000 distinct CDR3 sequences, 17% of them seen once. At least ten counts were recorded for this clonotype. V was shortened by 2 bases and J by 5 bases, with 6 bases between the two germline ends. The germline CDR1 and CDR2 sequences are LGHDT and YNNKEL (reference sequence). The CDR3 consists of 12 residues.

The clonotype comes from a man over 45 with Graves' hyperthyroidism. Sequenced: blood. The J gene is TRBJ2-5, the V gene TRBV3-1; D gene ambiguous. The CDR3 sequence is CASSQSSETQYF. The CDR3 nucleotides read TGTGCCAGCAGCCAATCCTCCGAGACCCAGTACTTC.